One TCR beta chain is described in this entry. The antigen remains unidentified. The repertoire was sequenced with immunoSEQ multiplex PCR; TCRdb's copy has only in-frame clones and lacks some. Of tens of thousands of clones listed, about 85% are singletons. The source of the sample is a study of a mutant IDH1 vaccine in newly diagnosed glioma. General observations from the study: Changes to the top peripheral T cell clonotypes appeared unrelated to pseudoprogression.

The germline V gene encodes CDR1 SGHDT and CDR2 YYEEEE. Deletions cut 1 base from V and 0 bases from J, with 11 bases between. The CDR3 runs to 16 residues. Time point reported: week 23, last vaccination. Vaccination comprised doses that each held 300 ug of mutant IDH1 20-mer peptide, plus topical imiquimod. Sequenced here: PBMCs, sampled from a glioma patient whose treatment included an IDH1 peptide vaccine. The chain uses TRBV5-6 and TRBJ2-4; D is possibly TRBD1 (6 bases). The TCR originated in a woman in her forties or fifties with glioma. As DNA, the CDR3 is TGTGCCAGCAGCTTGACAGGGAACTTAGCCAAAAACATTCAGTACTTC. It translates to CASSLTGNLAKNIQYF.